A few counts support the clone carrying this TCR beta chain. Its antigen is not identified. Molecules of cDNA were individually given unique molecular identifiers that were attached to them. TCRdb itself ran the 5' RACE reads through MiXCR, one entry per CDR3 protein. Among 70,000 to 95,000 distinct CDR3 sequences, roughly 14% were seen once, and the ten largest hold around 0.58%. The germline V and J ends were trimmed by 0 bases and 7 bases, with 1 base remaining between them. CDR3 length: 12 amino acids. Germline V gives CDR1 MNHEY, CDR2 SVGAGI. The sample is drawn from a study of early T cells in non-severe SARS-CoV-2 infection. Turning to the study itself: The sequenced material was bulk RNA from unsorted whole blood, and its chains were unpaired. Points from the study as a whole: Comparison of clonotypes with VDJdb favored anti-spike CD8 responses while missing private and CD4 specificities.

The specimen was whole blood. The chain employs TRBV6-5 and TRBJ1-6, with D unclear. The TCR comes from an adult who was a healthcare worker with PCR-confirmed SARS-CoV-2 infection or an uninfected control (not recorded which). CDR3 DNA sequence: TGTGCCAGCAGTTACTCCAATTCACCCCTCCACTTT. The encoded protein is CASSYSNSPLHF.